Listed below are T cell receptor beta chains from one sample, sequenced in a study of blood T cell repertoires in COVID-19. Method: immunoSEQ multiplex PCR; TCRdb's copy keeps in-frame clones and lacks some. The sample has fewer than 200,000 clones, around 87% seen once. Sequenced material: peripheral blood. These receptors were taken from a man aged 35-49 years with active or convalescent COVID-19. The CDR3 runs from the conserved cysteine through the conserved F or W. A D gene is named only where the DNA matches it firmly. A clone size is listed for some rows: how often the clone was seen (once, few, many), or a class if it is expanded.

TRBV2,NA,NA,TRBJ1-1,TGTGCCAGCGGCCTAGAGTGGCAGAACACTGAAGCTTTCTTT,CASGLEWQNTEAFF
TRBV9,once,TRBD1,TRBJ1-3,TGTGCCAGCAGCGCGGACAGGGGCGATAGGAACACCATATATTTT,CASSADRGDRNTIYF
TRBV5-5,NA,TRBD1,TRBJ1-1,TGTGCCAGCAGCCCCGGGACAGAGAACACTGAAGCTTTCTTT,CASSPGTENTEAFF
TRBV5-1,NA,TRBD1,TRBJ2-2,TGCGCCAGCACCGTGAACCCTCCGGGACAGGGCACCGGGGAGCTGTTTTTT,CASTVNPPGQGTGELFF
TRBV7-2,NA,TRBD1,TRBJ1-1,TGTGCCAGCAGCACCCGGGACAGACAATGGGCTGAAGCTTTCTTT,CASSTRDRQWAEAFF
TRBV2,NA,TRBD2,TRBJ2-1,TGTGCCAGCAGTACCACTAGCGGATCCTACAATGAGCAGTTCTTC,CASSTTSGSYNEQFF
TRBV6-1,NA,NA,TRBJ1-3,TGTGCCAGCAGTGAAGCGCATGGCGGGAGCTCTGGAAACACCATATATTTT,CASSEAHGGSSGNTIYF
TRBV6-2/TRBV6-3,few,NA,TRBJ2-2,TGTGCCAGCAGCCCAACAGGGTATACCACCGGGGAGCTGTTTTTT,CASSPTGYTTGELFF
TRBV11-2,few,TRBD2,TRBJ2-7,TGTGCCAGCAGCTACGGGACTAGCGGGGTGGGCGAGCAGTACTTC,CASSYGTSGVGEQYF
TRBV7-8,NA,TRBD2,TRBJ2-3,TGTGCCAGCAGCATCCTGACTAGCGGGGGTGGGAGCACAGATACGCAGTATTTT,CASSILTSGGGSTDTQYF
TRBV9,NA,TRBD1,TRBJ2-7,TGTGCCAGCAGCGTCCGGGACAGTAGTATCTACGAGCAGTACTTC,CASSVRDSSIYEQYF
TRBV5-1,NA,NA,TRBJ2-5,TGCGCCAGCAGCTTGGCCTTCCAGGACTCGGAGACCCAGTACTTC,CASSLAFQDSETQYF
TRBV6-6,once,TRBD2,TRBJ2-1,TGTGCCATCTACCCCGGGGAGGGTCATGAGCAGTTCTTC,CAIYPGEGHEQFF
TRBV30,NA,TRBD1,TRBJ2-5,TGTGCCTGGAGGGCCAAGACAGGGGCAGAGACCCAGTACTTC,CAWRAKTGAETQYF
TRBV7-8,NA,NA,TRBJ1-2,TGTGCCAGCAGCTTAAAGCGCCTCCCTTCTAACTATGGCTACACCTTC,CASSLKRLPSNYGYTF
TRBV7-3,NA,TRBD2,TRBJ2-3,TGTGCCAGCACCAGACTAGCGGGGGGTTCGCAGTATTTT,CASTRLAGGSQYF
TRBV18,NA,TRBD1,TRBJ1-4,TGTGCCAGCTCACCAAGAGGGGGACAGTCAAAACTGTTTTTT,CASSPRGGQSKLFF
TRBV7-9,once,NA,TRBJ2-7,TGTGCCAGCAGCTTAGCGGGAGGAGGGACCTACGAGCAGTACTTC,CASSLAGGGTYEQYF
TRBV11-2,once,TRBD2,TRBJ2-5,TGTGCCAGCAGCCCCTTAGCGGGGGGTCTCCAAGAGACCCAGTACTTC,CASSPLAGGLQETQYF
TRBV3-1/TRBV3-2,NA,TRBD1,TRBJ1-1,TGTGCCAGCAGCCAGAGGGACAGAAACACTGAAGCTTTCTTT,CASSQRDRNTEAFF
TRBV3-1/TRBV3-2,NA,TRBD1,TRBJ1-2,TGTGCCAGCAGCCCGGGACAGTCATATGGCTACACCTTC,CASSPGQSYGYTF
TRBV6-5,NA,TRBD1,TRBJ1-2,TGTGCCAGCAGTCTAAGGGACAGGCTCTATGGCTACACCTTC,CASSLRDRLYGYTF
TRBV6-2/TRBV6-3,NA,NA,TRBJ1-1,TGTGCCAGCAGCGTCCCCTCGGGATCCACTGAAGCTTTCTTT,CASSVPSGSTEAFF